The entry that follows covers one T cell receptor beta chain sequence. This entry is derived from a study of blood T cell repertoires in COVID-19. At the level of the study: The study drew acute and convalescent COVID-19 samples from the United States, Italy and Spain.

Assignments of participants to cohorts depended upon their own reported clinical history. Two negative PCRs, clearance, or symptom resolution were required of recovered Cohort 3 donors. Methods used by the authors: How many nucleated cells were present was estimated from reference gene primer amplification. Some clones are missing from TCRdb's copy, which holds only in-frame ones; the method was immunoSEQ multiplex PCR. Clone size and the V and J calls come from that table; the DNA yielded D and trimming. The sample carries roughly 340,000 clones, roughly nine tenths recorded once. The V gene lost 0 bases and the J gene lost 3 bases, with 12 bases spanning the gap. Germline lookup yields CDR1 SGDLS and CDR2 YYNGEE. The CDR3 length is 15 residues.

This receptor was taken from a man younger than 30 who had recovered from COVID-19. The sequenced material came from PBMCs or T cells enriched from blood (not recorded which). The J gene is TRBJ1-1, the V gene TRBV9; TRBD1 is a possible D gene (5 bases). CDR3 residues: CASSVVGGTDTEAFF. In DNA form, the CDR3 reads TGTGCCAGCAGCGTAGTCGGGGGAACGGACACTGAAGCTTTCTTT.